This TCR beta chain derives from a study of blood T cell repertoires in COVID-19. A few counts support this clone. As originally analysed: Estimation of nucleated cell counts was performed using reference gene primer amplification. TCRdb keeps only in-frame clones here, not all; method: immunoSEQ multiplex PCR. Clone size and V and J calls were adopted from that table, with D and trimming inferred from the DNA. This sample has 180,000 or so clones, with 65% to 90% found just once. The V and J ends lost 2 bases and 3 bases respectively, with 9 bases between them. Germline CDR1 is PRHDT and CDR2 is FYEKMQ (reference sequence). CDR3 length equals 14 residues.

This sequence was found in a man aged 55 to 70 with acute or convalescent COVID-19. The chain uses TRBV13 and TRBJ2-3; D call uncertain. Specimen: peripheral blood. The CDR3 spells CASSLSQATDTQYF. CDR3 nucleotide sequence: TGTGCCAGCAGCTTAAGCCAGGCGACAGATACGCAGTATTTT.